These T cell receptor beta chains were read from a single sample in a study of blood T cells in healthy people across ages. In TCRdb, the 5' RACE reads were re-called with MiXCR into one record per CDR3 protein. The sample has over 1.5 million distinct CDR3 sequences, roughly 50% seen once. The sequenced sample consisted of blood. The receptors were sampled from a woman in her thirties or forties in good health. CDR3s leave out the opening cysteine and the closing phenylalanine or tryptophan. The order of the fields is J gene, V gene, clone size, CDR3 protein. For some rows the clone size is stated as once, few or many, or as a class when expanded; others skip it.

>TRBJ2-3|TRBV2|NA
AGDEGVTDTQY
>TRBJ2-7|TRBV10-3|NA
AISEGITGNEQY
>TRBJ2-7|TRBV29-1|few
SVEAPGQISYEQY
>TRBJ2-7|TRBV4-1|few
ASSPAQGPEEQY
>TRBJ2-7|TRBV12-3/TRBV12-4|NA
ASSLPPSNEQY
>TRBJ2-1|TRBV7-9|NA
ASSTGTGVNEQF
>TRBJ2-5|TRBV7-3|once
AGSLEGGARETQY
>TRBJ2-7|TRBV20-1|NA
SAPRQGTFSYEQY
>TRBJ2-1|TRBV7-2|NA
ASSISTGTEQF
>TRBJ2-4|TRBV19|NA
ASSIGTFEGNIQY
>TRBJ2-1|TRBV27|NA
ASRQNAGLTNEQF
>TRBJ2-3|TRBV20-1|few
SARFRDEDTQY
>TRBJ2-1|TRBV6-1|NA
ASRTDSVLNEQF
>TRBJ1-2|TRBV10-3|NA
AISDVWGESYGYT
>TRBJ2-7|TRBV20-1|few
SAATGTGYEQY
>TRBJ2-5|TRBV20-1|once
SAISVEETQY